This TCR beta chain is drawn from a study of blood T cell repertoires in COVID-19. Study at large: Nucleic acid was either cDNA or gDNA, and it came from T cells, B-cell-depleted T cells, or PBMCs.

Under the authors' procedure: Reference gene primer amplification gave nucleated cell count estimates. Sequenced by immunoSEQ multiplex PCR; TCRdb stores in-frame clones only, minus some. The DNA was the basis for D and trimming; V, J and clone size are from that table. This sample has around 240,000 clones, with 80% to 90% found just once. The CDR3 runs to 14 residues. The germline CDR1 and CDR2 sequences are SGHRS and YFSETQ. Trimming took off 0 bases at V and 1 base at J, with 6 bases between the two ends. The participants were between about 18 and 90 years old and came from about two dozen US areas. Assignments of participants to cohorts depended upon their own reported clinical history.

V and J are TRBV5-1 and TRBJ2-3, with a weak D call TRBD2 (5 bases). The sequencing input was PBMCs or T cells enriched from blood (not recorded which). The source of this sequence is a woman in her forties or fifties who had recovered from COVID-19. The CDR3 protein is CASSLGGGTDTQYF. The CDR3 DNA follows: TGCGCCAGCAGCTTGGGGGGAGGCACAGATACGCAGTATTTT.